This T cell receptor beta chain was recovered during a study of shared clonotypes between healthy human individuals. Naive CD8 cells lacked CD45RO, underwent positive selection for CCR7 and left out terminally differentiated effector memory CD45RA+ cells. Concerning this clone: Its antigen is unidentified.

Whole-study findings and limits: Incompleteness in sorted-subset sequencing, despite large depth, was shown by rarefaction.

The data were produced by immunoSEQ multiplex PCR, yet TCRdb's version contains in-frame clones alone and is incomplete. The repertoire has fewer than 800,000 clones, around 92% of them found once; the top ten carry nearly 25%. The TCR comes from a man between 25 and 39 years old in good health. Sequencing used naive CD8+ T cells sorted from blood.

This chain's CDR3 is CAGVATGGLGYGYTF. CDR3 nucleotides: TGTGCCGGAGTGGCTACAGGGGGGTTGGGCTATGGCTACACCTTC. The chain employs TRBV21-1 and TRBJ1-2; the table's D call of TRBD1 was not tested on the DNA. TRBV21-1 is shown as a pseudogene. This CDR3 spans 15 amino acids.